This T cell receptor (beta chain) was profiled in a study of beta chain features in type 1 diabetes. Study at large: Sorted cells from all samples, numbering approximately 110,000,000, were examined.

This clone turned up a few times. The antigen remains undetermined. Study outcomes and limitations: HLA influence on TCRB rearrangement stayed unresolved here. TCRB CDR3s were moderately but significantly shorter in Type 1 diabetes patients in all four CD4+ subsets. Over-representation of high TCR-expressing cells was a possible consequence of cDNA sequencing.

Expressed TCRB transcripts were sequenced because the entire RNA isolate underwent reverse transcription. TCRdb's copy holds only in-frame clones and misses some; the assay was immunoSEQ multiplex PCR. The sample shows about 650,000 clones, around an eighth of them seen only once. V was pared by 4 bases and J by 5 bases, with 15 bases between. The germline CDR1 and CDR2 sequences are GTSNPN and SVGIG (reference sequence). The CDR3 loop spans 14 amino acids. This clonotype was obtained from a man aged 30 to 39 with type 1 diabetes. The sequencing sample was made of naive CD4+ T cells from blood. The V and J genes are TRBV30 and TRBJ2-1; D is possibly TRBD1 (6 bases). CDR3 sequence (DNA): TGTGCCTGGAAGGGTGGGCAGGGGAACAATGAGCAGTTCTTC. Translating it yields CAWKGGQGNNEQFF.